There are a few counts of the clone carrying this T cell receptor beta chain. Its cognate antigen is unknown. One end of the junction varies from germline; a read error may be responsible. This sample is part of a study of blood T cells in healthy people across ages. Findings of the study overall: Diversity was estimated from one million T cells, and these estimates were considered underestimates. As age increased, TCR beta diversity per million T cells fell in a roughly linear fashion.

A second roughly 7 to 12 cycle PCR used barcoded and J-beta primers. Every cDNA was tagged by a template-switch adaptor with 12 random nucleotides. One entry per CDR3 protein results from TCRdb running MiXCR on the 5' RACE reads. Here the sample spans about 1.6 million distinct CDR3 sequences, about 31% being singletons. Per-sample PBMC isolation yielded at least 7 million cells. Germline V gives CDR1 LGHDT, CDR2 YNNKEL (reference sequence). CDR3 length: 13 amino acids. The chain combines TRBV3-1 with TRBJ2-5; tentative D call: TRBD2 (5 bases). The sequenced material came from blood. The receptor's source is a woman between 25 and 40 years old in good health. CDR3 bases: TGTGCCAGCAGGCAAGAGGGCGGAGAGACCCAGTACTTC. It translates to CASRQEGGETQYF.